The clone carrying this TCR beta chain was observed a few times. What it recognizes is unknown. This record comes from a study of T cell repertoires in cytomegalovirus infection. About the study: It can be stated that public TCR beta signatures indicated CMV infection as well as a matching HLA type. Study results and caveats: Public TCR beta family frequency separated CMV-and-HLA carriers, including in an independent cohort. The ex vivo response showed dominance by HLA-C-restricted CMV-specific TCR beta clonotypes.

Germline loops: CDR1 SEHNR, CDR2 FQNEAQ (reference sequence). The CDR3 length is 13 residues. Deletions cut 2 bases from V and 7 bases from J, with 11 bases between. TCRdb fed the reads into MiXCR, producing one record per CDR3 protein. The data hold more than 200,000 distinct CDR3 sequences, with around 9% observed a single time. This clonotype was sampled from a human donor in good health (CMV status not recorded). Some clones in this sample may be carry-over from other donors' samples. Sample: PBMCs. The chain joins TRBV7-9 to TRBJ1-2; no clear D gene. The CDR3, as DNA: TGTGCCAGCAGCTTATCTGGCATCTTTGGCTACACCTTC. Residues: CASSLSGIFGYTF.